The rows below give T cell receptor beta chains drawn from one sample of a study of blood T cell repertoires in COVID-19. Method: immunoSEQ multiplex PCR; TCRdb's copy keeps in-frame clones and lacks some. The data contain under 95,000 clones, approximately 90% of them singletons. Sequencing input: peripheral blood. These receptors all come from a man in his fifties or sixties with COVID-19, enrolled during active disease. Each CDR3 is given with its conserved first and last residue. A D gene is named only where the DNA matches it firmly. Clone size, where shown, is once, few, many, or a class for clones that have expanded.

D	V	J	size	CDR3	DNA
TRBD1	TRBV28	TRBJ1-2	NA	CASSDGGQGYGYTF	TGTGCCAGCAGTGACGGGGGACAGGGTTATGGCTACACCTTC
TRBD1	TRBV19	TRBJ2-7	once	CASTGQSSYEQYF	TGTGCCAGTACGGGACAGAGCTCCTACGAGCAGTACTTC
NA	TRBV5-1	TRBJ2-2	NA	CASSPRAGADTGELFF	TGCGCCAGCAGCCCACGGGCGGGGGCCGACACCGGGGAGCTGTTTTTT
NA	TRBV6-5	TRBJ2-5	NA	CASVPSGPQETQYF	TGTGCCAGCGTCCCCAGCGGGCCACAAGAGACCCAGTACTTC
TRBD2	TRBV7-8	TRBJ2-3	NA	CASSTGLAGANPLTDTQYF	TGTGCCAGCAGCACAGGACTAGCGGGAGCCAACCCTCTCACAGATACGCAGTATTTT
NA	TRBV27	TRBJ2-2	NA	CASSLSQGPGELFF	TGTGCCAGCAGTTTATCCCAGGGGCCCGGGGAGCTGTTTTTT
NA	TRBV11-2	TRBJ1-1	NA	CASSLEADAGMINTEAFF	TGTGCCAGCAGCTTAGAGGCCGACGCAGGAATGATAAACACTGAAGCTTTCTTT
NA	TRBV18	TRBJ1-1	NA	CASSTGHPNTEAFF	TGTGCCAGCTCAACGGGACACCCGAACACTGAAGCTTTCTTT
NA	TRBV15	TRBJ1-4	NA	CATSRGQWEKLFF	TGTGCCACCAGCAGGGGCCAGTGGGAAAAACTGTTTTTT
TRBD1	TRBV14	TRBJ1-1	NA	CASSQGQEAAFF	TGTGCCAGCAGCCAGGGACAGGAGGCGGCTTTCTTT
TRBD2	TRBV28	TRBJ2-1	once	CASRGLAGDEQFF	TGTGCCAGCCGCGGACTAGCGGGAGATGAGCAGTTCTTC
NA	TRBV30	TRBJ2-7	NA	CAWSAGGYEQYF	TGTGCCTGGAGTGCCGGAGGGTACGAGCAGTACTTC
TRBD1	TRBV4-1	TRBJ1-5	NA	CASSHITGGNQPQHF	TGCGCCAGCAGCCACATTACAGGGGGAAATCAGCCCCAGCATTTT
TRBD2	TRBV9	TRBJ2-3	once	CASTTSGGADTQYF	TGTGCCAGCACCACTAGCGGCGGGGCAGATACGCAGTATTTT
TRBD1	TRBV7-3	TRBJ2-5	NA	CASSSDRGETQYF	TGTGCCAGCAGCTCTGACAGGGGGGAGACCCAGTACTTC
TRBD1	TRBV7-2	TRBJ1-2	NA	CASSRTGGVDGYTF	TGTGCCAGCAGCCGGACAGGGGGAGTAGATGGCTACACCTTC
NA	TRBV7-2	TRBJ1-1	NA	CASSLVSQGLMNTEAFF	TGTGCCAGCAGCTTAGTAAGTCAGGGACTAATGAACACTGAAGCTTTCTTT
NA	TRBV29-1	TRBJ2-7	NA	CSVVETAPAGQYF	TGCAGCGTTGTGGAGACAGCCCCTGCAGGGCAGTACTTC
NA	TRBV5-1	TRBJ2-4	once	CASSLGGYGNIQYF	TGCGCCAGCAGCTTGGGAGGTTACGGAAACATTCAGTACTTC
TRBD1	TRBV6-5	TRBJ1-2	NA	CASSRTGVDGYTF	TGTGCCAGCAGTCGAACAGGGGTGGATGGCTACACCTTC
NA	TRBV9	TRBJ2-1	NA	CASSVELAPYNEQFF	TGTGCCAGCAGCGTAGAACTAGCACCTTACAATGAGCAGTTCTTC
NA	TRBV7-9	TRBJ2-3	once	CASSLTGDTQYF	TGTGCCAGCAGCTTGACAGGAGATACGCAGTATTTT
NA	TRBV11-2	TRBJ1-1	NA	CASSLGPNTEAFF	TGTGCCAGCAGCTTAGGGCCGAACACTGAAGCTTTCTTT
NA	TRBV5-4	TRBJ1-2	NA	CASSAGLYGYTF	TGTGCCAGCAGCGCAGGGCTCTATGGCTACACCTTC
TRBD1	TRBV7-9	TRBJ2-1	NA	CASTGGTGTYNEQFF	TGTGCCAGCACCGGGGGGACAGGGACTTACAATGAGCAGTTCTTC
NA	TRBV19	TRBJ2-3	NA	CASSGSGTSTDTQYF	TGTGCCAGTAGTGGCAGCGGCACTAGCACAGATACGCAGTATTTT
TRBD1	TRBV19	TRBJ2-5	NA	CASSIDPTGWETQYF	TGTGCCAGTAGTATAGACCCGACAGGGTGGGAGACCCAGTACTTC
NA	TRBV28	TRBJ2-7	NA	CASSPGTPGLPRYYEQYF	TGTGCCAGCAGTCCCGGGACACCCGGACTCCCACGATACTACGAGCAGTACTTC
NA	TRBV10-3	TRBJ1-5	NA	CAISEDGGRLPQHF	TGTGCCATCAGTGAGGACGGGGGGCGCTTACCCCAGCATTTT
TRBD1	TRBV27	TRBJ1-6	NA	CATGQGDLIGTLHF	TGTGCCACTGGACAGGGCGACCTAATCGGGACCCTCCACTTT
TRBD2	TRBV7-8	TRBJ2-4	NA	CASSPRAGATLAKNIQYF	TGTGCCAGCAGCCCCCGAGCGGGAGCGACCTTAGCCAAAAACATTCAGTACTTC
NA	TRBV11-2	TRBJ2-3	NA	CASRTSVARGLTDTQYF	TGTGCCAGCAGGACATCGGTCGCCCGGGGACTCACAGATACGCAGTATTTT
NA	TRBV28	TRBJ1-4	NA	CASSLIQGWKLFF	TGTGCCAGCAGTTTGATCCAGGGGTGGAAACTGTTTTTT
TRBD2	TRBV9	TRBJ2-7	once	CASSVGGRAENHEQYF	TGTGCCAGCAGCGTAGGCGGGAGGGCCGAGAATCACGAGCAGTACTTC
NA	TRBV30	TRBJ2-1	NA	CAWSLWARRGEQFF	TGTGCCTGGAGTCTTTGGGCCAGGAGGGGTGAGCAGTTCTTC
TRBD2	TRBV20-1	TRBJ2-3	NA	CSAELAGQQYF	TGCAGTGCAGAGTTAGCGGGGCAGCAGTATTTT
TRBD2	TRBV7-2	TRBJ2-7	NA	CASSPSGTSLFEQYF	TGTGCCAGCAGCCCCTCCGGGACTAGCCTCTTCGAGCAGTACTTC
NA	TRBV2	TRBJ1-4	once	CASRLHEKLFF	TGTGCCAGCAGACTTCATGAAAAACTGTTTTTT
TRBD1	TRBV5-1	TRBJ1-4	NA	CASSLGDRATNEKLFF	TGCGCCAGCAGCTTGGGGGACAGGGCAACTAATGAAAAACTGTTTTTT
TRBD1	TRBV29-1	TRBJ2-2	NA	CSARTGNTGELFF	TGCAGCGCCAGGACAGGGAACACCGGGGAGCTGTTTTTT
TRBD2	TRBV30	TRBJ2-3	once	CAWSPISGRRDTDTQYF	TGTGCCTGGAGCCCAATTAGCGGGAGAAGGGACACAGATACGCAGTATTTT
TRBD1	TRBV29-1	TRBJ2-5	NA	CSVRIGTGSETQYF	TGCAGCGTTAGAATAGGGACAGGCAGTGAGACCCAGTACTTC
NA	TRBV29-1	TRBJ1-3	NA	CSVVGGRGNTIYF	TGCAGCGTTGTTGGGGGCCGTGGAAACACCATATATTTT
NA	TRBV5-1	TRBJ2-2	NA	CASSLVGANTGELFF	TGCGCCAGCAGCTTGGTGGGCGCGAACACCGGGGAGCTGTTTTTT